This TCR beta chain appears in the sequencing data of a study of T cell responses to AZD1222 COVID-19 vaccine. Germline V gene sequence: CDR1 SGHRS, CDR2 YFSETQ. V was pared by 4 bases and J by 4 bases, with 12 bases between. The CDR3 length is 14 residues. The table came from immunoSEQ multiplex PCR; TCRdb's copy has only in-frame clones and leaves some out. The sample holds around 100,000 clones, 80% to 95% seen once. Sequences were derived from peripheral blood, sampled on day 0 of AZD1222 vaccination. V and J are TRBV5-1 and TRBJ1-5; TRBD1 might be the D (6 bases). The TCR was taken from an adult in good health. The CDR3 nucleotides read TGCGCCAGCAGCCCCGGACAGATTAATCAGCCCCAGCATTTT. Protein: CASSPGQINQPQHF.